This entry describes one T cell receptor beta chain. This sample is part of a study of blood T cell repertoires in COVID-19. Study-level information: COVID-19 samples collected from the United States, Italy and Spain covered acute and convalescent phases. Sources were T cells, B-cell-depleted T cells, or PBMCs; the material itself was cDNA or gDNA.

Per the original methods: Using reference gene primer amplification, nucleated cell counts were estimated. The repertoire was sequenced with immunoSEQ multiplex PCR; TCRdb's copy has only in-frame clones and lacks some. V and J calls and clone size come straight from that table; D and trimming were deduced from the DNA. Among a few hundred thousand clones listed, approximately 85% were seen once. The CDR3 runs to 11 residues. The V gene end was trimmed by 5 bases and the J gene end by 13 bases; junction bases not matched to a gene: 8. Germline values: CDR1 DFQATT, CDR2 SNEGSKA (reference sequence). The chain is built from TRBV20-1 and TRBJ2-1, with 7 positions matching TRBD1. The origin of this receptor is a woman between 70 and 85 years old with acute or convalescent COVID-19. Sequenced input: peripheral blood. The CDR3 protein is CSAQVDRDQFF. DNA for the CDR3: TGCAGTGCTCAAGTTGACAGGGACCAGTTCTTC.